The rows below give T cell receptor beta chains drawn from one sample of a study of blood T cell repertoires in COVID-19. Assay: immunoSEQ multiplex PCR; the TCRdb copy retains only in-frame clones and omits some. The sample records approximately 110,000 clones, around 80% being singletons. Source material: peripheral blood. The receptor source for this set is a woman of 80 years or more with acute or convalescent COVID-19. Both conserved end residues are part of each CDR3.

J: TRBJ1-5
length: 16
V: TRBV7-9
CDR3: CASSLAGDRVGQPQHF

J: TRBJ2-1
length: 14
V: TRBV27
CDR3: CASSPMGQHNEQFF

J: TRBJ2-7
length: 13
V: TRBV12-3/TRBV12-4
CDR3: CASSFGRRDEQYF

J: TRBJ1-5
length: 16
V: TRBV2
CDR3: CASIGQGAPGRQPQHF

J: TRBJ2-7
length: 11
V: TRBV29-1
CDR3: CSATLAYEQYF

J: TRBJ1-1
length: 18
V: TRBV9
CDR3: CASSPRPTREFMNTEAFF

J: TRBJ2-7
length: 14
V: TRBV18
CDR3: CASSPGQSSYEQYF

J: TRBJ2-7
length: 13
V: TRBV10-3
CDR3: CAISVRRSYEQYF

J: TRBJ1-2
length: 13
V: TRBV7-6
CDR3: CASSADRNYGYTF

J: TRBJ2-1
length: 13
V: TRBV5-1
CDR3: CASSQGHSDEQFF

J: TRBJ2-7
length: 14
V: TRBV5-1
CDR3: CASSIDRGSYEQYF

J: TRBJ2-3
length: 12
V: TRBV2
CDR3: CASSGSADTQYF

J: TRBJ2-2
length: 15
V: TRBV29-1
CDR3: CSVTGLAGGTGELFF

J: TRBJ2-1
length: 14
V: TRBV10-3
CDR3: CAISSGLAGVEQFF

J: TRBJ1-1
length: 15
V: TRBV18
CDR3: CASSPTKGGGTEAFF

J: TRBJ2-3
length: 15
V: TRBV5-1
CDR3: CASSTVTGGADTQYF

J: TRBJ1-1
length: 16
V: TRBV13
CDR3: CASSLWIGETGTEAFF

J: TRBJ2-2
length: 19
V: TRBV3-1/TRBV3-2
CDR3: CASSHGPGLAGESTGELFF

J: TRBJ2-1
length: 15
V: TRBV11-3
CDR3: CASSREAWPNNEQFF

J: TRBJ2-1
length: 15
V: TRBV5-6
CDR3: CASREGLASSHEQFF

J: TRBJ1-2
length: 12
V: TRBV29-1
CDR3: CSVKGFNYGYTF

J: TRBJ2-6
length: 20
V: TRBV14
CDR3: CASSQIPWTGLSSGANVLTF